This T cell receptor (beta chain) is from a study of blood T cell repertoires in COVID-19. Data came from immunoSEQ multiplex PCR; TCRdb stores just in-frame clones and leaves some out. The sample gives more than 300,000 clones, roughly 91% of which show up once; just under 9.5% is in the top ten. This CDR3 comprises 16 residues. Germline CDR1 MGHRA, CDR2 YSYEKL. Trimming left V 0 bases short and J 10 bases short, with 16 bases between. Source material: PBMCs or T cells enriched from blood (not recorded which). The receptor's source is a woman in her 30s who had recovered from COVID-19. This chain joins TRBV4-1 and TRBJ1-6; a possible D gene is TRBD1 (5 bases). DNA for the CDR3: TGCGCCAGCAGCCAAGATCGGACGCAGGGTACCTCACCCCTCCACTTT. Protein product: CASSQDRTQGTSPLHF.